This T cell receptor (beta chain) was identified in a study of graft-versus-host responses after intestinal transplantation. At the level of the study: The transplants performed in recipients were multivisceral, liver-intestinal, or isolated intestinal.

As concerns this clone: Its specificity is not known.

General observations from the study: Declining HvG levels early post-transplant were linked to peak circulating GvH clone levels. Individuals who had graft-donor T cell macrochimerism had allografts that showed high graft-versus-host to host-versus-graft clonal ratios.

The germline gives CDR1 SGHDT, CDR2 YYEEEE. J lost 2 bases, V lost 4 bases, and 5 bases had no gene match. The CDR3 length is 16 residues. Some clones are missing from TCRdb's copy, which holds only in-frame ones; the method was immunoSEQ multiplex PCR. The table records around 40,000 clones, around 94% of them present only once. Sample: unstimulated CD4+ T cells sorted from spleen or lymph node cells, taken before transplant. This sequence was found in a human donor who was the organ donor for an intestinal transplant. The gene calls are TRBV5-6 and TRBJ2-3; 12 bases match TRBD2. The CDR3 bases are TGTGCCAGCAGCCAACTAGCGGGGGGAAACACAGATACGCAGTATTTT. This translates into CASSQLAGGNTDTQYF.